The rows below give T cell receptor beta chains drawn from one sample of a study of blood T cell repertoires in COVID-19. Clones were sequenced by immunoSEQ multiplex PCR, and TCRdb holds only the in-frame ones, with some missing. The sample lists roughly 200,000 clones; 84% were seen once. The sequenced material came from peripheral blood. All receptors come from a human donor in a cohort sampled during active COVID-19. Both conserved end residues are part of each CDR3. Each record gives: D gene, J gene, clone size, V gene, CDR3 protein, CDR3 DNA. D genes are given only for firm matches. Clone size is given for some rows only: seen once, a few or many times, or a class if the clone is expanded.

TRBD2,TRBJ2-2,many,TRBV6-1,CASSEVEAGVGQDTGELFF,TGTGCCAGCAGTGAAGTAGAAGCGGGAGTGGGGCAGGACACCGGGGAGCTGTTTTTT
NA,TRBJ2-5,NA,TRBV6-6,CASSYTTTRGEVALYF,TGTGCCAGCAGTTACACGACGACCAGGGGGGAGGTCGCTCTGTACTTC
NA,TRBJ2-1,NA,TRBV28,CASSPGQTSYNEQFF,TGTGCCAGCAGTCCCGGACAGACCTCCTACAATGAGCAGTTCTTC
TRBD2,TRBJ2-7,NA,TRBV7-2,CASSLRSGSKSYEQYF,TGTGCCAGCAGCTTGAGGAGCGGGAGTAAATCCTACGAGCAGTACTTC
TRBD1,TRBJ2-4,NA,TRBV5-6,CASSIGQGGNIQYF,TGTGCCAGCAGCATAGGACAGGGTGGAAACATTCAGTACTTC
NA,TRBJ2-5,few,TRBV3-1/TRBV3-2,CASSLRQGIGKTQYF,TGTGCCAGCAGCCTCCGGCAGGGTATCGGAAAGACCCAGTACTTC
TRBD2,TRBJ2-1,once,TRBV19,CASSMSSGRGEQFF,TGTGCCAGTAGTATGTCTAGCGGGAGAGGGGAGCAGTTCTTC
NA,TRBJ1-5,NA,TRBV5-6,CASSPSSSGHQPQHF,TGTGCCAGCAGCCCAAGTTCATCAGGGCACCAGCCCCAGCATTTT
TRBD1,TRBJ2-5,NA,TRBV10-2,CASWGQSQETQYF,TGCGCCAGCTGGGGACAGTCCCAAGAGACCCAGTACTTC
NA,TRBJ2-7,NA,TRBV3-1/TRBV3-2,CASSQFPGPSYEQYF,TGTGCCAGCAGCCAATTCCCAGGGCCCTCCTACGAGCAGTACTTC
TRBD1,TRBJ2-2,NA,TRBV19,CASSRQGWSGELFF,TGTGCCAGTAGTCGACAGGGTTGGAGCGGGGAGCTGTTTTTT
TRBD1,TRBJ2-1,NA,TRBV4-1,CASRGTGSYNEQFF,TGCGCCAGCAGGGGGACAGGGAGTTACAATGAGCAGTTCTTC
TRBD2,TRBJ2-7,few,TRBV27,CASSSRTAGGSYEQYF,TGTGCCAGCAGTTCGCGAACGGCGGGAGGTTCCTACGAGCAGTACTTC
TRBD1,TRBJ1-4,NA,TRBV3-1/TRBV3-2,CASSRQTGVSEKLFF,TGTGCCAGCAGCCGACAGACAGGGGTTAGTGAAAAACTGTTTTTT
NA,TRBJ1-2,NA,TRBV27,CASSYGTSVSNYGYTF,TGTGCCAGCAGTTATGGGACATCCGTATCTAACTATGGCTACACCTTC
TRBD2,TRBJ2-1,NA,TRBV19,CASSPRLAGGLSSYNEQFF,TGTGCCAGTAGCCCTAGACTAGCGGGAGGGCTGAGCTCCTACAATGAGCAGTTCTTC
TRBD2,TRBJ2-2,once,TRBV28,CASSRPGLAGGELFF,TGTGCCAGCAGCCGACCGGGACTAGCGGGCGGGGAGCTGTTTTTT
TRBD1,TRBJ1-5,NA,TRBV27,CASSPTGAYSNQPQHF,TGTGCCAGCAGTCCTACAGGGGCCTATAGCAATCAGCCCCAGCATTTT
NA,TRBJ2-2,NA,TRBV5-1,CASSAGTNTGELFF,TGCGCCAGCAGCGCCGGGACGAACACCGGGGAGCTGTTTTTT
TRBD2,TRBJ2-1,NA,TRBV28,CASSLAGGPYNEQFF,TGTGCCAGCAGTTTAGCGGGAGGGCCCTACAATGAACAGTTCTTC
TRBD1,TRBJ2-5,NA,TRBV7-2,CASSLLSTGELVETQYF,TGTGCCAGCAGCTTATTATCGACAGGGGAATTGGTGGAGACCCAGTACTTC
TRBD1,TRBJ1-2,NA,TRBV6-6,CASSTGQGVLYGYTF,TGTGCCAGCAGTACCGGACAGGGGGTATTGTATGGCTACACCTTC
TRBD2,TRBJ2-2,NA,TRBV10-2,CASRGLAGGPTGELFF,TGCGCCAGCAGGGGACTAGCGGGAGGGCCCACCGGGGAGCTGTTTTTT
NA,TRBJ2-2,few,TRBV6-5,CASRSGTGELFF,TGTGCCAGCAGGTCAGGGACCGGGGAGCTGTTTTTT